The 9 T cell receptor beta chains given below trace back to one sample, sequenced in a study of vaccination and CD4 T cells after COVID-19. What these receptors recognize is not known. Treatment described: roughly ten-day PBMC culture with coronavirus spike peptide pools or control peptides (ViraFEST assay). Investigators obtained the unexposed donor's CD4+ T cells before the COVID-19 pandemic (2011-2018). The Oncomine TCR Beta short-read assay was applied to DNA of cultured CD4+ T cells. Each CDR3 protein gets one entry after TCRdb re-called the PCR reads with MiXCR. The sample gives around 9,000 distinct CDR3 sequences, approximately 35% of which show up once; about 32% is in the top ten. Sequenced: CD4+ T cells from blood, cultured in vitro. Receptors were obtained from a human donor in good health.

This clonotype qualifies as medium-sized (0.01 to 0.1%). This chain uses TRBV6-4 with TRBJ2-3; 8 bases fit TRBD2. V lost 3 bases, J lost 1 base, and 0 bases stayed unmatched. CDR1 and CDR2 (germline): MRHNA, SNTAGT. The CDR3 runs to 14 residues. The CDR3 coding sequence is TGTGCCAGCAGTGAAGCGGGGGGCACAGATACGCAGTATTTT. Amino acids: CASSEAGGTDTQYF.

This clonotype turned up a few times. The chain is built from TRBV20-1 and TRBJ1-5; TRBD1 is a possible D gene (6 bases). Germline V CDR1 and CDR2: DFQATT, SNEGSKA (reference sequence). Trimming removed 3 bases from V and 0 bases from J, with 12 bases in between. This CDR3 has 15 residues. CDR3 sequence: CSASPGTTSNQPQHF. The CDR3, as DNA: TGCAGTGCTAGCCCCGGGACAACTAGCAATCAGCCCCAGCATTTT.

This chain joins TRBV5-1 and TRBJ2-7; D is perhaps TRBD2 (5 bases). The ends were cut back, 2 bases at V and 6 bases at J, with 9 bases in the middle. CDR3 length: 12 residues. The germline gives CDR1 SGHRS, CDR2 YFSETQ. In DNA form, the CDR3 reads TGCGCCAGCAGCTTCGCGGGTGTCGAGCAGTACTTC. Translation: CASSFAGVEQYF.

CDR3 bases: TGTGCCAGCAGCTCAGTCGACAGGGAGGCTTTCTTT. It codes for CASSSVDREAFF. The chain is built from TRBV7-9 and TRBJ1-1, with 7 bases matching TRBD1. Germline loops: CDR1 SEHNR, CDR2 FQNEAQ (reference sequence). The CDR3 runs 12 residues. J was trimmed by 11 bases and V by 4 bases; bases with no gene match: 7.

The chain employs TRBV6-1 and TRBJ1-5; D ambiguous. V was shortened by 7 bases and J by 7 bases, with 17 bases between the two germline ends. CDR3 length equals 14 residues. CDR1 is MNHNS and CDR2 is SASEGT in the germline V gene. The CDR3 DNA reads TGTGCCAGCAATTTCGGGGAGGTTGGGCAGCCCCAGCATTTT. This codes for CASNFGEVGQPQHF.

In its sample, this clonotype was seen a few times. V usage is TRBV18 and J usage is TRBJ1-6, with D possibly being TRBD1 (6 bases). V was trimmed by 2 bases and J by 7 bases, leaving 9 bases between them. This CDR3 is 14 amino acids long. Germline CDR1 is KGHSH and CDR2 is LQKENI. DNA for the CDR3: TGTGCCAGCTCACCAGCAGGGGAGAATTCACCCCTCCACTTT. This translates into CASSPAGENSPLHF.

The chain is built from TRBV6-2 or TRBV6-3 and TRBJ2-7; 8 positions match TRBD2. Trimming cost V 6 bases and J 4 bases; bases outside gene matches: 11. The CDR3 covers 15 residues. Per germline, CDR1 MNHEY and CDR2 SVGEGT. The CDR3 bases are TGTGCCAGCAGCCCTTTCCGGGGGGGCTCGTACGAGCAGTACTTC. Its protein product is CASSPFRGGSYEQYF.

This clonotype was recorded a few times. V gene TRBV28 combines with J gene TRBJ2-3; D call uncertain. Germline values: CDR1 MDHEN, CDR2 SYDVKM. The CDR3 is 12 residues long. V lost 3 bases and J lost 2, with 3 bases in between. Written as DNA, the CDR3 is TGTGCCAGCAGTTTGTACACAGATACGCAGTATTTT. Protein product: CASSLYTDTQYF. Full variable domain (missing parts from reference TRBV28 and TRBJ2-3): DVKVTQSSRYLVKRTGEKVFLECVQDMDHENMFWYRQDPGLGLRLIYFSYDVKMKEKGDIPEGYSVSREKKERFSLILESASTNQTSMYLCASSLYTDTQYFGPGTRLTVL.

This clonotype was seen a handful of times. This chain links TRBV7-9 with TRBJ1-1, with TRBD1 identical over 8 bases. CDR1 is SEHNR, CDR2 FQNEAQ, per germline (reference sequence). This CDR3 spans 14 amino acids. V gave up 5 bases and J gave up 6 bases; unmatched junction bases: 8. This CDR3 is CASSPHRGSPEAFF. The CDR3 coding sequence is TGTGCCAGCAGCCCTCACAGGGGGTCCCCTGAAGCTTTCTTT.